One and the same sample provided the 9 T cell receptor beta chains below, sequenced in a study of blood T cells in healthy people across ages. Next came a second PCR, run for roughly 6 to 11 cycles, which used a sample-barcoded 5' primer along with a J-beta primer mix. MiXCR, run by TCRdb on the 5' RACE reads, gives a single entry per CDR3 protein. Among 700,000 to 800,000 distinct CDR3 sequences listed, roughly 44% were seen once. The sequencing input was blood. The receptor source for this set is a woman between 55 and 75 years old in good health.

This clonotype appeared a few times. The gene calls are TRBV20-1 and TRBJ2-7; D might be TRBD2 (5 bases). This CDR3 has 14 residues. From germline, CDR1 is DFQATT and CDR2 SNEGSKA (reference sequence). The V gene lost 3 bases and the J gene lost 6 bases, with 18 bases spanning the gap. For the CDR3, the DNA is TGCAGTGCTAGTGAACGGGGATTTGTCTCCGAGCAGTACTTC. Translation gives CSASERGFVSEQYF.

The rearrangement joins TRBV6-4 to TRBJ1-5; the D gene is possibly TRBD1 (6 bases). Germline V CDR1 and CDR2: MRHNA, SNTAGT. V lost 4 bases, J lost 3 bases, and 13 bases lay in between. This CDR3 is built from 15 residues. The CDR3 nucleotides are TGTGCCAGCAGTGTCTCGGGGGGGCTCAATCAGCCCCAGCATTTT. Translation: CASSVSGGLNQPQHF.

The rearrangement links TRBV27 to TRBJ1-2, with TRBD1 identical over 10 bases. The CDR3 runs to 15 residues. Germline CDR1 is MNHEY and CDR2 is SMNVEV (reference sequence). The V and J ends lost 8 bases and 1 base, in that order; junction bases with no gene match: 7. The CDR3 region is CASADRGLDNYGYTF. CDR3 bases: TGTGCCAGCGCTGACAGGGGGCTGGATAACTATGGCTACACCTTC.

J is TRBJ2-1 and V is TRBV6-2 or TRBV6-3; 9 bases fit TRBD2. V shed 5 bases, J shed 8 bases, and the junction held 10 bases outside the gene matches. This CDR3 is built from 15 residues. The germline V gene encodes CDR1 MNHEY and CDR2 SVGEGT. CDR3 sequence (DNA): TGTGCCAGCAGTAGGCCCGGGACTAGCTTCGATGAGCAGTTCTTC. Its protein product is CASSRPGTSFDEQFF.

This clonotype has at least ten counts. The chain couples TRBV2 to TRBJ2-1; no definite D call. The germline gives CDR1 SNHLY, CDR2 FYNNEI. This CDR3 is built from 14 residues. V was pared by 6 bases and J by 1 base, with 10 bases between. CDR3 sequence (DNA): TGTGCCAGCAGGGGTGAGGATTCCTACAATGAGCAGTTCTTC. It translates to CASRGEDSYNEQFF.

The chain carries TRBV10-3 and TRBJ1-1; D not certain. Germline loops: CDR1 ENHRY, CDR2 SYGVKD. Trimming took off 7 bases at V and 2 bases at J, with 17 bases between the two ends. The CDR3 is made up of 15 amino acids. The CDR3: CAITAALSGNTEAFF. The CDR3 bases are TGTGCCATCACTGCTGCCCTTTCGGGAAACACTGAAGCTTTCTTT.

V is TRBV20-1 and J is TRBJ2-7; 10 bases agree with TRBD2. The length of the CDR3 is 21 residues. Germline CDR1 DFQATT, CDR2 SNEGSKA (reference sequence). V was pared by 0 bases and J by 7 bases, with 27 bases of the junction left unmatched. CDR3 sequence (DNA): TGCAGTGCTAGAGATCTTAAGGACTGGCTAGCGGGAGTGCGGGGCTACAATGAGCAGTACTTC. Its protein is CSARDLKDWLAGVRGYNEQYF.

This chain joins TRBV20-1 and TRBJ2-1, with 9 bases matching TRBD2. The CDR3 runs to 16 residues. The germline gives CDR1 DFQATT, CDR2 SNEGSKA (reference sequence). V lost 0 bases, J lost 5 bases, and 8 bases stayed unmatched. The CDR3 here is CSARDPQRGADNEQFF. The CDR3 region has the DNA TGCAGTGCTAGAGATCCTCAGCGGGGGGCTGACAATGAGCAGTTCTTC.

The genes are TRBV6-6 and TRBJ1-1; 9 bases match TRBD1. V lost 6 bases to trimming and J lost 11 bases; unmatched junction nucleotides: 13. Germline CDR1 and CDR2: MNHNY and SVGAGI (reference sequence). This CDR3 is 14 amino acids long. CDR3 in amino acids: CASSPTDRGAEAFF. The CDR3 region has the DNA TGTGCCAGCAGCCCCACAGACAGGGGGGCCGAGGCTTTCTTT.